These 8 T cell receptor beta chains were sequenced from one sample in a study of regulatory T cells in long-lasting Graves disease. Building the TCR beta libraries relied on iRepertoire HTBI primers, and CDR3 regions underwent Arm-PCR. TCRdb processed the multiplex PCR reads anew with MiXCR; each CDR3 protein has one entry. Here the sample spans 360,000 or so distinct CDR3 sequences, about 23% being singletons. Time point in this sample: persistent/refractory GD, antithyroid drugs over 5 years with positive TRAb. The authors made the TCR library using RNA they extracted from PBMCs. Material: peripheral blood mononuclear cells (PBMCs), obtained when the disease was refractory, from a patient treated with antithyroid drugs. The origin of the receptors is a woman between 40 and 55 years old with Graves disease.

The chain is built from TRBV7-2 and TRBJ1-1; no definite D call. Trimming stripped 5 bases from V and 0 bases from J, with 13 bases between. This CDR3 is 15 amino acids long. Germline assignment: CDR1 SGHTA and CDR2 FQGNSA. The DNA for the CDR3 is TGTGCCAGCAGCACTCGGACGGGAATGAACACTGAAGCTTTCTTT. This codes for CASSTRTGMNTEAFF.

This clonotype was picked up many times. This chain joins TRBV28 and TRBJ2-2; no definite D call. V was cut by 4 bases and J by 3 bases, with 0 bases left in between. The CDR3 loop spans 11 amino acids. CDR1 and CDR2 (germline): MDHEN, SYDVKM. CDR3 region: CASSYTGELFF. CDR3 in DNA: TGTGCCAGCAGTTACACCGGGGAGCTGTTTTTT. Drawing the rest from reference TRBV28 and TRBJ2-2, the complete variable domain is DVKVTQSSRYLVKRTGEKVFLECVQDMDHENMFWYRQDPGLGLRLIYFSYDVKMKEKGDIPEGYSVSREKKERFSLILESASTNQTSMYLCASSYTGELFFGEGSRLTVL.

Concerning this clonotype: Compared with germline, one end of the junction differs, possibly owing to a read error. The chain links TRBV5-5 to TRBJ2-2, with 8 nucleotides matching TRBD2. This CDR3 has 17 residues. Germline values: CDR1 SGHKS, CDR2 YYEKEE (reference sequence). The chain's CDR3 is CASTLGTSGTNTGELFF. For the CDR3, the DNA is TGTGCCAGCACCTTGGGTACTAGCGGAACGAACACCGGGGAGCTGTTTTTT.

This clonotype was recorded at least ten times. The gene calls are TRBV20-1 and TRBJ1-4; D is uncertain. The CDR3 has 14 amino acids. Germline assignment: CDR1 DFQATT and CDR2 SNEGSKA (reference sequence). V was trimmed by 0 bases and J by 6 bases, leaving 11 bases between them. The CDR3 nucleotides are TGCAGTGCTAGAGATCAAGGGCGTGATGAAAAACTGTTTTTT. As protein: CSARDQGRDEKLFF.

This clonotype was observed a handful of times. J is TRBJ2-1 and V is TRBV11-2; TRBD2 agrees at 10 bases. V dropped 3 bases and J dropped 4; count of bases not matched to a gene: 12. CDR1 is SGHAT, CDR2 FQNNGV, per germline. The CDR3 spans 18 residues. CDR3 sequence (DNA): TGTGCCAGCAGCTTTACCCATTCTCTAGCGGGAGAGTACAATGAGCAGTTCTTC. Encoded protein: CASSFTHSLAGEYNEQFF.

This clonotype turned up a few times. The chain couples TRBV5-5 to TRBJ1-1; D is unresolved. This CDR3 is built from 15 residues. V lost 0 bases to trimming and J lost 6 bases, with 15 bases between them. CDR1 SGHKS and CDR2 YYEKEE come from the germline V gene (reference sequence). The CDR3 sequence: CASSLVVFSSAEAFF. The CDR3 DNA follows: TGTGCCAGCAGCTTGGTGGTCTTCTCCTCGGCTGAAGCTTTCTTT.

V and J are TRBV7-3 and TRBJ2-6, with 8 bases aligning to TRBD1. V gave up 9 bases and J gave up 0 bases; unmatched junction bases: 7. CDR3 length: 16 amino acids. Germline loops: CDR1 SGHTA, CDR2 FQGTGA. This CDR3 is CARTIDRGSGANVLTF. CDR3 sequence (DNA): TGTGCCAGAACTATTGACAGGGGCTCTGGGGCCAACGTCCTGACTTTC.

This clonotype was seen repeatedly, ten times or more. The rearrangement links TRBV2 to TRBJ2-5; the D gene is possibly TRBD1 (6 bases). The CDR3 is made up of 12 amino acids. The germline CDR1 and CDR2 sequences are SNHLY and FYNNEI. V was clipped by 5 bases and J by 5 bases, with 9 bases between them. DNA for the CDR3: TGTGCCAGCAGTTCAGGGGTTGAGACCCAGTACTTC. This codes for CASSSGVETQYF.